These 28 T cell receptor beta chains share one sample of origin, sequenced in a study of blood T cell repertoires in COVID-19. TCRdb keeps only in-frame clones here, not all; method: immunoSEQ multiplex PCR. The repertoire holds about 250,000 clones, with about 87% as singletons. The sample was PBMCs or T cells enriched from blood (not recorded which). The receptors derive from a woman aged 45-65 years who had recovered from COVID-19.

The genes are TRBV5-8 and TRBJ1-1; 11 bases align to TRBD1. V was pared by 4 bases and J by 5 bases, with 7 bases of the junction left unmatched. The CDR3 is 15 amino acids. Germline V gene lookup returns CDR1 SGHTS and CDR2 YDEGEE. In DNA form, the CDR3 reads TGTGCCAGCAGCGGACGGACAGGGGGCGGGACTGAAGCTTTCTTT. Its translation: CASSGRTGGGTEAFF.

V and J are TRBV28 and TRBJ1-2, with D perhaps TRBD1 (6 bases). The V end lost 5 bases, the J end lost 4 bases, and 11 bases lay between the germline ends. In germline, CDR1 is MDHEN, CDR2 SYDVKM. The CDR3 spans 13 residues. The CDR3 sequence: CASSSGTPYGYTF. CDR3 in DNA: TGTGCCAGCAGTAGCGGGACACCCTATGGCTACACCTTC.

V usage is TRBV7-2 and J usage is TRBJ2-7; a possible D gene is TRBD1 (6 bases). Germline V gene data show CDR1 as SGHTA and CDR2 as FQGNSA. The CDR3 runs to 14 residues. Trimming left V 4 bases short and J 5 bases short, with 15 bases between. CDR3 sequence reads: CASSSQGSTHEQYF. The CDR3 DNA sequence: TGTGCCAGCAGCTCACAGGGTTCTACCCACGAGCAGTACTTC.

The genes are TRBV10-3 and TRBJ2-5, with TRBD2 matching 13 bases. Germline CDR1 ENHRY, CDR2 SYGVKD. The length of the CDR3 is 16 residues. V trimming: 4 bases; J trimming: 2 bases; junction bases outside the gene matches: 4. CDR3 in DNA: TGTGCCATCAGTGGGACTAGCGGGAGACGGCAAGAGACCCAGTACTTC. Translation: CAISGTSGRRQETQYF.

CDR3 in amino acids: CASTRDSYQPQHF. The CDR3 DNA sequence: TGTGCCAGCACCCGGGACAGCTATCAGCCCCAGCATTTT. The chain couples TRBV2 to TRBJ1-5; 7 bases match TRBD1. Trimming cost V 7 bases and J 5 bases; bases outside gene matches: 5. CDR3 length equals 13 residues. Germline-derived CDR1 and CDR2 are SNHLY and FYNNEI.

The rearrangement joins TRBV4-3 to TRBJ1-5; D is uncertain. The CDR3 has 13 residues. Germline CDR1 LGHNA, CDR2 YSLEER. With 0 bases removed from V and 9 bases from J, the gap between germline ends came to 9 bases. The CDR3 reads CASSQDRSRPQHF. For the CDR3, the DNA is TGCGCCAGCAGCCAAGATAGGTCTAGGCCCCAGCATTTT.

This chain connects TRBV11-2 to TRBJ2-1, with TRBD2 matching over 7 bases. The CDR3 is 19 amino acids. J gave up 0 bases and V 5 bases, and 16 bases lay outside the gene matches. Looked up from germline, CDR1 is SGHAT and CDR2 is FQNNGV. The CDR3 bases are TGTGCCAGCAGCCCAACCGACGTTCAGCGGGGTAGCTCCTACAATGAGCAGTTCTTC. It codes for CASSPTDVQRGSSYNEQFF. The variable domain in full, completed from reference TRBV11-2 and TRBJ2-1, reads EAGVAQSPRYKIIEKRQSVAFWCNPISGHATLYWYQQILGQGPKLLIQFQNNGVVDDSQLPKDRFSAERLKGVDSTLKIQPAKLEDSAVYLCASSPTDVQRGSSYNEQFFGPGTRLTVL.

V is TRBV7-2 and J is TRBJ2-1, with 9 bases aligning to TRBD2. Germline V gene sequence: CDR1 SGHTA, CDR2 FQGNSA. This CDR3 is built from 17 residues. The J segment lost 2 bases and the V segment lost 1 base, leaving 6 bases of the junction unmatched. The CDR3 spells CASSLVASGKTYNEQFF. The CDR3 region has the DNA TGTGCCAGCAGCTTAGTGGCTAGCGGGAAGACCTACAATGAGCAGTTCTTC.

The chain employs TRBV10-3 and TRBJ1-6, with 7 positions matching TRBD1. There are 14 residues in the CDR3. The trim removed 10 bases at V and 5 bases at J, leaving 8 bases unmatched. Germline values: CDR1 ENHRY, CDR2 SYGVKD. This CDR3 is CATLPGQNNSPLHF. The CDR3 DNA reads TGTGCCACGCTACCGGGACAGAATAATTCACCCCTCCACTTT.

The chain carries TRBV20-1 and TRBJ1-5; 7 bases agree with TRBD1. With V trimmed by 3 bases and J by 2 bases, 1 base remained unmatched. The CDR3 runs to 13 residues. Germline loops: CDR1 DFQATT, CDR2 SNEGSKA (reference sequence). The CDR3 protein is CSASTGGNQPQHF. In DNA, the CDR3 is TGCAGTGCTAGTACAGGGGGCAATCAGCCCCAGCATTTT.

The rearrangement joins TRBV28 to TRBJ2-7; a weak D match, TRBD1 (5 bases). CDR1 MDHEN and CDR2 SYDVKM come from the germline V gene. Trimming left V 7 bases short and J 5 bases short, with 18 bases between. This CDR3 is built from 14 residues. Written as DNA, the CDR3 is TGTGCCAGCAACTTGGGGCAGGGTAGGAACGAGCAGTACTTC. Its translation: CASNLGQGRNEQYF.

This chain uses TRBV30 with TRBJ1-5, with TRBD1 matching over 10 bases. The germline V gene has CDR1 GTSNPN and CDR2 SVGIG (reference sequence). The ends lost 3 bases at V and 7 bases at J; junction bases unmatched: 6. The CDR3 is made up of 14 amino acids. The CDR3 region is CAWSRDRGVQPQHF. Written as DNA, the CDR3 is TGTGCCTGGAGCCGGGACAGGGGCGTCCAGCCCCAGCATTTT.

V usage is TRBV9 and J usage is TRBJ2-1; a possible D gene is TRBD2 (5 bases). The germline V gene has CDR1 SGDLS and CDR2 YYNGEE. V was shortened by 2 bases and J by 0 bases, with 9 bases between the two germline ends. The CDR3 contains 15 residues. The CDR3: CASSVDSSSYNEQFF. The CDR3 coding sequence is TGTGCCAGCAGCGTGGACTCGAGCTCCTACAATGAGCAGTTCTTC.

J is TRBJ2-7 and V is TRBV9, with D perhaps TRBD2 (5 bases). Germline values: CDR1 SGDLS, CDR2 YYNGEE. Trimming took 0 bases from V and 0 from J, leaving 13 bases between them. The CDR3 has 16 residues. The CDR3: CASSVDPRAISYEQYF. In DNA, the CDR3 is TGTGCCAGCAGCGTAGATCCGAGGGCGATCTCCTACGAGCAGTACTTC. The whole variable domain, remainder taken from reference TRBV9 and TRBJ2-7, is DSGVTQTPKHLITATGQRVTLRCSPRSGDLSVYWYQQSLDQGLQFLIQYYNGEERAKGNILERFSAQQFPDLHSELNLSSLELGDSALYFCASSVDPRAISYEQYFGPGTRLTVT.

This rearrangement joins TRBV4-3 to TRBJ2-2; 10 bases agree with TRBD2. Germline CDR1 is LGHNA and CDR2 is YSLEER. The CDR3 has 15 amino acids. J lost 6 bases, V lost 6 bases, and 7 bases had no gene match. The CDR3 is CASRRLAGAPGELFF. The CDR3 DNA sequence: TGCGCCAGCAGAAGGCTAGCGGGAGCTCCCGGGGAGCTGTTTTTT.

The chain carries TRBV28 and TRBJ1-2; D may be TRBD1 (5 bases). The germline CDR1 and CDR2 sequences are MDHEN and SYDVKM. This CDR3 spans 16 amino acids. The ends were cut back, 8 bases at V and 0 bases at J, with 19 bases in the middle. The CDR3 coding sequence is TGTGCCAGCGGGGGGGGACCGTCGAGGTCTAACTATGGCTACACCTTC. Its translation is CASGGGPSRSNYGYTF.

The genes are TRBV3-1 (or the pseudogene TRBV3-2) and TRBJ2-5; 7 nucleotides match TRBD2. J gave up 5 bases and V 4 bases, and 13 bases lay outside the gene matches. Germline CDR1 is LGHDT and CDR2 is YNNKEL (reference sequence). CDR3 length: 16 amino acids. In DNA, the CDR3 is TGTGCCAGCAGCCTCCTTACCGGGACTACCTCGGAGACCCAGTACTTC. The encoded protein is CASSLLTGTTSETQYF.

V gene TRBV27 combines with J gene TRBJ2-7, with D possibly matching TRBD1 (5 bases). This CDR3 comprises 13 residues. Germline V gene sequence: CDR1 MNHEY, CDR2 SMNVEV (reference sequence). The germline V and J ends were trimmed by 2 bases and 4 bases, with 9 bases remaining between them. The CDR3 DNA is TGTGCCAGCAGTTTACGAAGGGGTTACGAGCAGTACTTC. This codes for CASSLRRGYEQYF.

V and J are TRBV6-6 and TRBJ1-6; tentative D call: TRBD1 (6 bases). CDR3 size: 15 residues. The V gene's germline CDR1 is MNHNY and CDR2 SVGAGI (reference sequence). The V end lost 2 bases, the J end lost 6 bases, and 11 bases lay between the germline ends. In DNA, the CDR3 is TGTGCCAGCAGTTACGAGGGCAGGGGTAATTCACCCCTCCACTTT. Translating it yields CASSYEGRGNSPLHF.

The chain has TRBV15 and TRBJ1-2; 9 bases map to TRBD1. In germline, CDR1 is LNHNV, CDR2 YYDKDF (reference sequence). The ends lost 3 bases at V and 2 bases at J; junction bases unmatched: 4. The CDR3 loop spans 15 amino acids. The CDR3 sequence: CATSSETGGNYGYTF. The CDR3, as DNA: TGTGCCACCAGCAGCGAGACAGGGGGAAACTATGGCTACACCTTC.

The chain recombines TRBV28 with TRBJ1-2; D is undetermined. Trimming took 7 bases from V and 6 from J, leaving 18 bases between them. The germline CDR1 and CDR2 sequences are MDHEN and SYDVKM. The CDR3 length is 14 residues. DNA for the CDR3: TGTGCCAGCACTTATCACCCCGTGGGCGATGGCTACACCTTC. Protein product: CASTYHPVGDGYTF.

This clone showed up just a few times. The V gene is TRBV7-2, the J gene TRBJ1-3; 8 nucleotides match TRBD1. Germline CDR1 and CDR2: SGHTA and FQGNSA. With V trimmed by 6 bases and J by 4 bases, 8 bases remained unmatched. This CDR3 contains 15 residues. The CDR3 DNA is TGTGCCAGCAGTCGGACAGGGACTGACGGAAACACCATATATTTT. This gives the protein CASSRTGTDGNTIYF.

This clone has more than one count but fewer than ten. CDR3: CASSGLAGSSGANVLTF. The CDR3 bases are TGTGCCAGCAGTGGACTAGCGGGAAGCTCTGGGGCCAACGTCCTGACTTTC. The chain uses TRBV27 and TRBJ2-6, with 12 bases fitting TRBD2. The germline CDR1 and CDR2 sequences are MNHEY and SMNVEV (reference sequence). CDR3 length equals 17 residues. V dropped 5 bases and J dropped 0; count of bases not matched to a gene: 2. The complete variable domain, with remaining parts taken from reference TRBV27 and TRBJ2-6, reads EAQVTQNPRYLITVTGKKLTVTCSQNMNHEYMSWYRQDPGLGLRQIYYSMNVEVTDKGDVPEGYKVSRKEKRNFPLILESPSPNQTSLYFCASSGLAGSSGANVLTFGAGSRLTVL.

The chain recombines TRBV6-5 with TRBJ1-4; maybe TRBD1 (5 bases). The CDR3 consists of 16 residues. Germline V gives CDR1 MNHEY, CDR2 SVGAGI. The germline V and J ends were trimmed by 0 bases and 0 bases, with 8 bases remaining between them. This CDR3 is CASSYSGQTTNEKLFF. As DNA, the CDR3 is TGTGCCAGCAGTTACTCTGGACAAACAACTAATGAAAAACTGTTTTTT.

This clone has more than one count but fewer than ten. CDR3 in amino acids: CAWRTRGRGTEAFF. CDR3 sequence (DNA): TGTGCCTGGAGAACTCGGGGGAGAGGGACTGAAGCTTTCTTT. V usage is TRBV30 and J usage is TRBJ1-1; D is perhaps TRBD1 (5 bases). The ends were cut back, 3 bases at V and 5 bases at J, with 16 bases in the middle. CDR1 and CDR2 from the germline V gene are GTSNPN and SVGIG (reference sequence). The CDR3 extends over 14 amino acids.

This clone was seen once. The rearrangement links TRBV28 to TRBJ1-5, with D possibly being TRBD1 (6 bases). CDR1 is MDHEN and CDR2 is SYDVKM in the germline V gene. Trimming shortened V by 6 bases and J by 12 bases, and 12 bases separated the two germline ends. The CDR3 is 11 residues long. In nucleotides, the CDR3 is TGTGCCAGCAGCCTCAGGGGTGGCCAGCATTTT. Protein sequence: CASSLRGGQHF.

This clone was seen a handful of times. DNA for the CDR3: TGCAGCGTTGTAGGGCAGGGGGCGCATGCTTTCTTT. Amino acid sequence: CSVVGQGAHAFF. V usage is TRBV29-1 and J usage is TRBJ1-1; 8 bases fit TRBD1. After removal of 4 bases from V and 11 bases from J, the junction contained 9 bases not matched to a gene. The CDR3 sequence is 12 residues long. Germline CDR1 SQVTM, CDR2 ANQGSEA.

The rearrangement uses TRBV7-3 and TRBJ2-1; 11 bases are a match to TRBD2. The CDR3 loop spans 15 amino acids. Per germline, CDR1 SGHTA and CDR2 FQGTGA. V was pared by 1 base and J by 9 bases, with 5 bases of the junction left unmatched. The CDR3 nucleotides are TGTGCCAGCAGCTTAATAGCGGGAGGGTGGGTTGAGCAGTTCTTC. Translated, it gives CASSLIAGGWVEQFF.